The subject of this entry is one T cell receptor (beta chain). Because it lacks the conserved phenylalanine or tryptophan at the end, this CDR3 is likely a read error. This entry is derived from a study of tumor-infiltrating lymphocytes in primary liver carcinoma. Germline DNA was also extracted, with blood RNA taken from unsorted whole blood. Germline CDR1 is MDHEN and CDR2 is SYDVKM. The CDR3 covers 15 residues. V lost 7 bases and J lost 0, with 15 bases in between. A primer matching the constant region was used to make TCR beta cDNA from approximately 0.55 ug of total RNA. Slightly modified ARM-PCR with three nested multiplex PCR rounds yielded TCR beta libraries. The first two PCR rounds, roughly 9 cycles each, used TRBV1-TRBV30 forward primers and a C-beta reverse primer. TCRdb passed the multiplex PCR reads through MiXCR, listing each CDR3 protein once. Found here are about 310,000 distinct CDR3 sequences, less than 75% of them singletons; the top ten hold roughly 9%.

The chain is built from TRBV28 and TRBJ2-5; tentative D call: TRBD1 (6 bases). This sequence originates from a man in his forties with primary liver carcinoma and hepatitis B virus infection. Input material: peripheral blood. The CDR3 bases are TGTGCCAGCAATCTCCATAGGGGGAACCAAGAGACCCAGTACTTA. It specifies CASNLHRGNQETQYL.